This T cell receptor (beta chain) came from a study of cytomegalovirus exposure and HLA in healthy donors. Study outcomes and limitations: Later analysis identified several of the most significant clusters that appeared linked to common viral pathogens. Among the sequence variants, a highly shared cluster was likely an artifact of sequencing.

Researchers ran the PCR with 60 Vbeta and 13 Jbeta primers. Profiled with immunoSEQ multiplex PCR; TCRdb holds only in-frame clones, not every one. This sample has 100,000 or so clones, with around 76% found just once. Trimming removed 1 base at V and 6 bases at J, with 10 bases between. CDR1 and CDR2 from the germline V gene are GTSNPN and SVGIG (reference sequence). The CDR3 has 13 amino acids. Worth noting for this clone: Antigen unknown.

This clonotype originated in a woman aged 45-65 years in good health and CMV-seropositive. The rearrangement joins TRBV30 to TRBJ2-1; D is undetermined. The sample comprised PBMCs. The CDR3 sequence: CAWSGGSRNEQFF. DNA of the CDR3: TGTGCCTGGAGTGGAGGTTCGCGCAATGAGCAGTTCTTC.